The 15 T cell receptor beta chains given below trace back to one sample, sequenced in a study of cytomegalovirus exposure and HLA in healthy donors. PCR was performed using 60 Vbeta and 13 Jbeta primers. Sequenced by immunoSEQ multiplex PCR; TCRdb stores in-frame clones only, minus some. Here the sample spans under 200,000 clones, 65% to 90% being singletons. The sequencing sample was made of PBMCs. Source of these receptors: a woman aged 30 to 39 in good health and CMV-seronegative.

V is TRBV6-4 and J is TRBJ2-3; D remains ambiguous. CDR3 size: 15 residues. V shed 4 bases and J shed 1 base, with 12 bases lying between them. Germline loops: CDR1 MRHNA, CDR2 SNTAGT. The DNA of the CDR3 is TGTGCCAGCAGTGTCGACTTCTGGGGCACAGATACGCAGTATTTT. Its protein product is CASSVDFWGTDTQYF.

The V and J genes are TRBV28 and TRBJ2-5, with D perhaps TRBD2 (5 bases). This CDR3 contains 15 residues. V dropped 8 bases and J dropped 5 bases, with 21 bases sitting between them. CDR1 is MDHEN, CDR2 SYDVKM, per germline. The CDR3 spells CASLGLLEGRETQYF. In DNA, the CDR3 is TGTGCCAGCCTCGGACTCCTCGAAGGCAGGGAGACCCAGTACTTC.

The rearrangement uses TRBV5-1 and TRBJ2-1, with 12 bases that match TRBD2. Losses at the gene ends were 2 bases for V and 8 bases for J; bases not matched to a gene: 5. Germline-derived CDR1 and CDR2 are SGHRS and YFSETQ. The CDR3 covers 15 residues. For the CDR3, the DNA is TGCGCCAGCAGCTTCTCTAGCGGGGGGGGATATGAGCAGTTCTTC. Translated: CASSFSSGGGYEQFF. The full variable domain, completed using reference TRBV5-1 and TRBJ2-1, is KAGVTQTPRYLIKTRGQQVTLSCSPISGHRSVSWYQQTPGQGLQFLFEYFSETQRNKGNFPGRFSGRQFSNSRSEMNVSTLELGDSALYLCASSFSSGGGYEQFFGPGTRLTVL.

The V gene is TRBV5-6, the J gene TRBJ2-3; 7 bases are a match to TRBD2. There are 13 residues in the CDR3. With V trimmed by 3 bases and J by 6 bases, 4 bases remained unmatched. The germline V gene has CDR1 SGHDT and CDR2 YYEEEE. The CDR3 nucleotides are TGTGCCAGCAGCTGGAGGGAGGGGGATACGCAGTATTTT. Its protein is CASSWREGDTQYF.

This chain uses TRBV11-2 with TRBJ2-5, with D perhaps TRBD2 (6 bases). The CDR3 runs 13 residues. Germline V CDR1 and CDR2: SGHAT, FQNNGV. The V end lost 7 bases, the J end lost 3 bases, and 12 bases lay between the germline ends. CDR3 in amino acids: CASIGLLKETQYF. CDR3 in DNA: TGTGCCAGCATTGGACTACTAAAAGAGACCCAGTACTTC. The variable domain in full, completed from reference TRBV11-2 and TRBJ2-5, reads EAGVAQSPRYKIIEKRQSVAFWCNPISGHATLYWYQQILGQGPKLLIQFQNNGVVDDSQLPKDRFSAERLKGVDSTLKIQPAKLEDSAVYLCASIGLLKETQYFGPGTRLLVL.

The chain joins TRBV4-1 to TRBJ1-5; D might be TRBD1 (6 bases). CDR3 length: 15 residues. In germline, CDR1 is MGHRA, CDR2 YSYEKL. The germline V and J ends were trimmed by 1 base and 4 bases, with 11 bases remaining between them. DNA of the CDR3: TGCGCCAGCAGCCAAGGCCGACAGGCTAATCAGCCCCAGCATTTT. This sequence encodes CASSQGRQANQPQHF.

This clone came up once. The CDR3 DNA is TGTGCCAGCAGCTTTAGGGCAGGGCGAGAGACCCAGTACTTC. It is translated as CASSFRAGRETQYF. The chain links TRBV11-2 to TRBJ2-5; D might be TRBD1 (5 bases). V lost 3 bases to trimming and J lost 4 bases, with 12 bases between them. In germline, CDR1 is SGHAT, CDR2 FQNNGV. CDR3 length: 14 residues.

The chain uses TRBV19 and TRBJ2-2; tentative D call: TRBD2 (5 bases). V lost 9 bases and J lost 5, with 10 bases in between. CDR1 and CDR2 from the germline V gene are LNHDA and SQIVND (reference sequence). The CDR3 has 12 residues. CDR3 DNA sequence: TGTGCCAGCTCCGGGGTTACCGGGGAGCTGTTTTTT. Its protein is CASSGVTGELFF.

In this sample, this clone turned up a few times. The chain employs TRBV27 and TRBJ2-1; D not resolved. V lost 0 bases to trimming and J lost 7 bases, with 7 bases between them. This CDR3 is built from 13 residues. CDR1 MNHEY and CDR2 SMNVEV come from the germline V gene (reference sequence). This CDR3 reads CASSLSLANEQFF. As DNA, the CDR3 is TGTGCCAGCAGTTTATCGTTGGCTAATGAGCAGTTCTTC.

This clone was seen a single time. The chain's CDR3 is CASSLGASGRDYEQYF. CDR3 nucleotides: TGTGCCAGCAGCTTAGGAGCTAGCGGGAGGGACTACGAGCAGTACTTC. The V call is TRBV13, the J call TRBJ2-7; 12 bases line up with TRBD2. V was pared by 0 bases and J by 3 bases, with 3 bases of the junction left unmatched. The V gene's germline CDR1 is PRHDT and CDR2 FYEKMQ (reference sequence). This CDR3 is 16 amino acids long.

This clone was counted a few times. V usage is TRBV5-1 and J usage is TRBJ1-4; D may be TRBD1 (5 bases). The CDR3 spans 13 residues. V lost 0 bases and J 6 bases, leaving 6 bases between the germline ends. The V gene's germline CDR1 is SGHRS and CDR2 YFSETQ. DNA of the CDR3: TGCGCCAGCAGCTTGGGCAGGGATGAAAAACTGTTTTTT. Protein sequence: CASSLGRDEKLFF. Variable domain in full (rest from reference TRBV5-1 and TRBJ1-4): KAGVTQTPRYLIKTRGQQVTLSCSPISGHRSVSWYQQTPGQGLQFLFEYFSETQRNKGNFPGRFSGRQFSNSRSEMNVSTLELGDSALYLCASSLGRDEKLFFGSGTQLSVL.

J is TRBJ2-7 and V is TRBV11-2; a possible D gene is TRBD1 (5 bases). The CDR3 runs 14 residues. CDR1 SGHAT and CDR2 FQNNGV come from the germline V gene. Trimming left V 2 bases short and J 2 bases short, with 10 bases between. The CDR3 is CASSLNRFTYEQYF. The CDR3 region has the DNA TGTGCCAGCAGCTTAAACAGGTTTACCTACGAGCAGTACTTC.

The chain carries TRBV19 and TRBJ2-7; maybe TRBD1 (5 bases). The CDR3 covers 14 residues. From germline, CDR1 is LNHDA and CDR2 SQIVND (reference sequence). V lost 5 bases and J 0 bases, leaving 11 bases between the germline ends. CDR3 residues: CASSSTVPSYEQYF. The CDR3 DNA is TGTGCCAGTAGTTCGACAGTTCCCTCCTACGAGCAGTACTTC.

This clone came up once. J is TRBJ1-4 and V is TRBV7-2, with 7 bases identical to TRBD1. The CDR3 loop spans 13 amino acids. Germline V gene data show CDR1 as SGHTA and CDR2 as FQGNSA. With V trimmed by 4 bases and J by 8 bases, 4 bases remained unmatched. CDR3 nucleotide sequence: TGTGCCAGCAGCTGGGGGACAGCAGAAAAACTGTTTTTT. Translated: CASSWGTAEKLFF.

This clone was picked up a small number of times. The CDR3 loop is CASSLGDGTIYF. The CDR3 DNA reads as TGCGCCAGCAGCTTGGGAGATGGCACCATATATTTT. The chain combines TRBV5-1 with TRBJ1-3, with unresolved D. The CDR3 runs 12 residues. Trimming pared 0 bases from V and 9 bases from J, leaving 7 bases between. CDR1 is SGHRS and CDR2 is YFSETQ in the germline V gene.